The 11 T cell receptor beta chains below all came from one sample that was sequenced in a study of cytomegalovirus exposure and HLA in healthy donors. The study ran its PCR with 60 Vbeta and 13 Jbeta primers. TCRdb's copy holds only in-frame clones and misses some; the assay was immunoSEQ multiplex PCR. The sample records around 100,000 clones, 70% to 80% being singletons. The material sequenced was PBMCs. The receptor source for this set is a woman aged 25 to 39 in good health and CMV-seropositive.

The rearrangement joins TRBV28 to TRBJ1-1, with D unresolved. CDR1 is MDHEN and CDR2 is SYDVKM in the germline V gene. V lost 4 bases to trimming and J lost 1 base, with 4 bases between them. The CDR3 spans 12 residues. The DNA of the CDR3 is TGTGCCAGCAGTTACTGGAACACTGAAGCTTTCTTT. Protein product: CASSYWNTEAFF.

The CDR3 DNA reads as TGTGCCAGCTCACCGCAGGCCAACACTGAAGCTTTCTTT. Amino acid sequence: CASSPQANTEAFF. The V gene is TRBV18, the J gene TRBJ1-1; D remains unclear. Per germline, CDR1 KGHSH and CDR2 LQKENI. The V gene lost 3 bases and the J gene lost 2 bases, with 7 bases spanning the gap. This CDR3 contains 13 residues.

The genes are TRBV29-1 and TRBJ2-3; 11 bases fit TRBD1. The germline V gene has CDR1 SQVTM and CDR2 ANQGSEA. V was pared by 6 bases and J by 3 bases, with 5 bases of the junction left unmatched. The CDR3 is 14 amino acids. This chain's CDR3 is CSVCRDRGTDTQYF. The CDR3 nucleotides are TGCAGCGTCTGCAGGGACAGGGGGACAGATACGCAGTATTTT.

The chain employs TRBV5-4 and TRBJ2-5; TRBD1 matches at 9 bases. Germline lookup yields CDR1 SGHNT and CDR2 YYREEE (reference sequence). The CDR3 runs to 18 residues. Unmatched junction bases numbered 16, after V lost 4 bases and J lost 3 bases. The CDR3 DNA reads TGTGCCAGCAGCCAATCGCCGGATAAGGGGACAGGGAAAGAGACCCAGTACTTC. This gives the protein CASSQSPDKGTGKETQYF.

The table lists this clone with a count of one. The rearrangement joins TRBV18 to TRBJ2-7; 12 bases align to TRBD2. After removal of 3 bases from V and 0 bases from J, the junction contained 0 bases not matched to a gene. Germline lookup yields CDR1 KGHSH and CDR2 LQKENI. CDR3 length: 15 residues. Here the CDR3 reads CASSPTSGSSYEQYF. As DNA, the CDR3 is TGTGCCAGCTCACCGACTAGCGGGAGCTCCTACGAGCAGTACTTC.

V is TRBV6-5 and J is TRBJ1-5; 7 nucleotides agree with TRBD1. The germline CDR1 and CDR2 sequences are MNHEY and SVGAGI. This CDR3 spans 13 amino acids. With 7 bases clipped from V and 7 bases from J, the junction kept 7 bases outside the gene matches. CDR3 nucleotides: TGTGCCAGCATGGGGGGACAGCGCCAGCCCCAGCATTTT. Encoded protein: CASMGGQRQPQHF.

The chain links TRBV28 to TRBJ1-1; D might be TRBD1 (6 bases). The CDR3 loop spans 14 amino acids. Germline CDR1 and CDR2: MDHEN and SYDVKM. Trimming shortened V by 7 bases and J by 2 bases, and 14 bases separated the two germline ends. DNA of the CDR3: TGTGCCAGCACCGAACAGGGACTAAACACTGAAGCTTTCTTT. Amino acid sequence: CASTEQGLNTEAFF.

The chain carries TRBV19 and TRBJ1-5; TRBD1 might be the D (6 bases). V was shortened by 7 bases and J by 0 bases, with 16 bases between the two germline ends. CDR1 is LNHDA, CDR2 SQIVND, per germline (reference sequence). The CDR3 extends over 16 amino acids. CDR3 loop: CASKTRGDYSNQPQHF. CDR3 nucleotides: TGTGCCAGTAAGACCAGGGGCGACTATAGCAATCAGCCCCAGCATTTT.

The rearrangement uses TRBV7-9 and TRBJ2-1, with 10 bases lining up with TRBD1. The CDR3 loop spans 15 amino acids. Germline V gives CDR1 SEHNR, CDR2 FQNEAQ (reference sequence). Trimming cost V 9 bases and J 4 bases; bases outside gene matches: 9. CDR3 region: CAREGGGQGYNEQFF. The DNA for the CDR3 is TGTGCCAGGGAGGGGGGGGGACAGGGGTACAATGAGCAGTTCTTC.

This chain joins TRBV2 and TRBJ1-1, with a weak D call TRBD1 (5 bases). This CDR3 has 11 residues. Germline V lookup: CDR1 SNHLY, CDR2 FYNNEI. V lost 5 bases and J 7 bases, leaving 8 bases between the germline ends. The CDR3 here is CASSFTGEAFF. In DNA, the CDR3 is TGTGCCAGCAGTTTCACAGGTGAAGCTTTCTTT. Full variable domain (outside the CDR3, taken from reference TRBV2 and TRBJ1-1): EPEVTQTPSHQVTQMGQEVILRCVPISNHLYFYWYRQILGQKVEFLVSFYNNEISEKSEIFDDQFSVERPDGSNFTLKIRSTKLEDSAMYFCASSFTGEAFFGQGTRLTVV.

The chain employs TRBV16 and TRBJ2-5; 7 nucleotides match TRBD1. J was trimmed by 5 bases and V by 6 bases; bases with no gene match: 9. CDR1 is KGHSY and CDR2 is FQNENV in the germline V gene. The length of the CDR3 is 14 residues. Here the CDR3 DNA reads TGTGCCAGCAGACGGGACACAGGGGCCGAGACCCAGTACTTC. As protein: CASRRDTGAETQYF. Looking up the rest from reference TRBV16 and TRBJ2-5 gives the full variable domain: GEEVAQTPKHLVRGEGQKAKLYCAPIKGHSYVFWYQQVLKNEFKFLISFQNENVFDETGMPKERFSAKCLPNSPCSLEIQATKLEDSAVYFCASRRDTGAETQYFGPGTRLLVL.